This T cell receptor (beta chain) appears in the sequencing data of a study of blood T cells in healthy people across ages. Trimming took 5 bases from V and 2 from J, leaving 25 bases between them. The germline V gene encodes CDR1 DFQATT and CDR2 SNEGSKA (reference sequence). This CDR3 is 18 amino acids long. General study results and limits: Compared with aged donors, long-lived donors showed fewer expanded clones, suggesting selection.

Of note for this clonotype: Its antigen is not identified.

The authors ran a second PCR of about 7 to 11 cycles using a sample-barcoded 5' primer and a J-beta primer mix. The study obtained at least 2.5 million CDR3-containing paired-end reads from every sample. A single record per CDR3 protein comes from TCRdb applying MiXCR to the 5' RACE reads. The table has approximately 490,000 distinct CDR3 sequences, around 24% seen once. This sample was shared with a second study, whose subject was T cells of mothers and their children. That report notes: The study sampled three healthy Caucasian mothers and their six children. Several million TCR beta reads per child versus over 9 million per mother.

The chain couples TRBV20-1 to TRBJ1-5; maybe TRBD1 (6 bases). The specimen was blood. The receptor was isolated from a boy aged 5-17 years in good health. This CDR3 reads CSAPGLRGAGRGNQPQHF. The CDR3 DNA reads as TGCAGTGCTCCCGGCTTGAGGGGGGCAGGAAGGGGCAATCAGCCCCAGCATTTT.